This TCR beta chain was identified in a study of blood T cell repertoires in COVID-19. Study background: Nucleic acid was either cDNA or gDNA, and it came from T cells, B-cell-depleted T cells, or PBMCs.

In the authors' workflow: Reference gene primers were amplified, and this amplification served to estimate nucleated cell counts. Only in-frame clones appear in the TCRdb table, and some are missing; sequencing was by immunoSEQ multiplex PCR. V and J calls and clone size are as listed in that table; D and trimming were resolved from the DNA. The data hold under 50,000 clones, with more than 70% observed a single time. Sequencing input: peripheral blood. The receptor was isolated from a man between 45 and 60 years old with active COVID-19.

This CDR3 reads CASSLTGYQPQHF. CDR3 bases: TGTGCCAGCAGTCTTACAGGGTATCAGCCCCAGCATTTT. V and J are TRBV27 and TRBJ1-5; tentatively, D is TRBD1 (6 bases). Trimming pared 5 bases from V and 5 bases from J, leaving 10 bases between. Germline loops: CDR1 MNHEY, CDR2 SMNVEV (reference sequence). The CDR3 extends over 13 amino acids.